These 6 T cell receptor beta chains were all obtained from the same sample, sequenced in a study of cytomegalovirus exposure and HLA in healthy donors. PCR primers comprised 60 Vbeta and 13 Jbeta primers. The protocol was immunoSEQ multiplex PCR, while the TCRdb copy is restricted to in-frame clones and leaves out a portion. Of 110,000 or so clones in the sample, about 16% were seen once. What was sequenced was PBMCs. Source of these receptors: a female donor in good health and CMV-seronegative.

This clone was detected only a few times. The V gene is TRBV5-1, the J gene TRBJ2-1, with 8 bases identical to TRBD2. This CDR3 is 15 amino acids long. V dropped 6 bases and J dropped 0; count of bases not matched to a gene: 5. Germline V gives CDR1 SGHRS, CDR2 YFSETQ. CDR3 DNA sequence: TGCGCCAGCACCTCGGGGGGGGCCTCCTACAATGAGCAGTTCTTC. Its translation: CASTSGGASYNEQFF.

This clone has just a few counts. The CDR3 reads CASKNKGDNEQFF. CDR3 nucleotide sequence: TGCGCCAGCAAGAACAAGGGGGACAATGAGCAGTTCTTC. The V gene is TRBV4-3, the J gene TRBJ2-1; a weak D match, TRBD1 (6 bases). Germline V gene data show CDR1 as LGHNA and CDR2 as YSLEER. This CDR3 contains 13 residues. V was shortened by 7 bases and J by 5 bases, with 12 bases between the two germline ends.

In its sample, this clone was seen once. The chain couples TRBV7-9 to TRBJ2-7, with unresolved D. The germline V gene has CDR1 SEHNR and CDR2 FQNEAQ (reference sequence). The CDR3 is made up of 14 amino acids. V gave up 5 bases and J gave up 6 bases, with 17 bases separating them. The CDR3 bases are TGTGCCAGCAGCCCAAAGCAGGCGCCGAGCGAGCAGTACTTC. It yields the protein CASSPKQAPSEQYF. Drawing the rest from reference TRBV7-9 and TRBJ2-7, the complete variable domain is DTGVSQNPRHKITKRGQNVTFRCDPISEHNRLYWYRQTLGQGPEFLTYFQNEAQLEKSRLLSDRFSAERPKGSFSTLEIQRTEQGDSAMYLCASSPKQAPSEQYFGPGTRLTVT.

This clone was seen only a few times. The chain employs TRBV7-9 and TRBJ1-1, with D hard to call. Trimming took off 2 bases at V and 8 bases at J, with 15 bases between the two ends. The CDR3 is 14 residues long. Germline CDR1 and CDR2: SEHNR and FQNEAQ (reference sequence). The CDR3 here is CASSLLQVMVEAFF. The CDR3 DNA is TGTGCCAGCAGCTTATTGCAGGTTATGGTAGAAGCTTTCTTT.

The chain recombines TRBV6-5 with TRBJ1-2; a weak D match, TRBD1 (6 bases). The germline V gene has CDR1 MNHEY and CDR2 SVGAGI. CDR3 length equals 13 residues. Trimming stripped 6 bases from V and 6 bases from J, with 14 bases between. The CDR3 loop reads CASSPTGYNGYTF. DNA for the CDR3: TGTGCCAGCAGCCCAACAGGGTACAATGGCTACACCTTC.

This clone appeared a few times. J is TRBJ2-3 and V is TRBV28; 10 bases align to TRBD2. There are 17 residues in the CDR3. Unmatched junction bases numbered 15, after V lost 7 bases and J lost 5 bases. Germline CDR1 MDHEN, CDR2 SYDVKM. The CDR3 loop reads CASNLSERGGLEDTQYF. The CDR3 bases are TGTGCCAGCAACCTCTCTGAGCGGGGGGGACTGGAAGATACGCAGTATTTT. Full variable domain (missing parts from reference TRBV28 and TRBJ2-3): DVKVTQSSRYLVKRTGEKVFLECVQDMDHENMFWYRQDPGLGLRLIYFSYDVKMKEKGDIPEGYSVSREKKERFSLILESASTNQTSMYLCASNLSERGGLEDTQYFGPGTRLTVL.